Following are 8 T cell receptor beta chains from one sample sequenced in a study of a mutant IDH1 vaccine in newly diagnosed glioma. Time point denoted: week 23, last vaccination. It was 300 ug of mutant IDH1 20-mer peptide that made up each vaccine dose, given with topical imiquimod. Only in-frame clones appear in the TCRdb table, and some are missing; sequencing was by immunoSEQ multiplex PCR. The sample contains 20,000 to 25,000 clones, roughly four fifths of which appear only once. Antigens of these TCRs are unknown. The source was PBMCs, collected from a glioma patient whose treatment included an IDH1 peptide vaccine. The receptor source for this set is a man aged 25 to 45 with glioma.

By proportion, this clone is medium-sized. This chain links TRBV5-4 with TRBJ2-7; 10 bases are a match to TRBD2. The CDR3 extends over 14 amino acids. Per germline, CDR1 SGHNT and CDR2 YYREEE (reference sequence). Trimming removed 4 bases from V and 2 bases from J; junction bases left unmatched: 3. Here the CDR3 reads CASSPGLAAYEQYF. The CDR3 nucleotides are TGTGCCAGCAGCCCAGGACTAGCGGCCTACGAGCAGTACTTC.

This chain uses TRBV6-5 with TRBJ1-2; possibly TRBD1 for D (6 bases). V was trimmed by 0 bases and J by 8 bases, leaving 13 bases between them. The CDR3 loop spans 14 amino acids. Per the germline V gene, CDR1 is MNHEY and CDR2 is SVGAGI. This chain's CDR3 is CASSYSERGGGYTF. CDR3 DNA: TGTGCCAGCAGTTACTCGGAAAGGGGGGGCGGCTACACCTTC.

This chain links TRBV12-5 with TRBJ2-7; no clear D. The CDR3 length is 12 residues. Germline values: CDR1 LGHNT, CDR2 FRNRAP. The CDR3 loop is CAHYLYSYEQYF. DNA for the CDR3: TGTGCCCACTATCTCTACTCCTACGAGCAGTACTTC.

The chain links TRBV29-1 to TRBJ2-7; 8 bases are a match to TRBD1. Germline V gene sequence: CDR1 SQVTM, CDR2 ANQGSEA. This CDR3 is built from 13 residues. J gave up 3 bases and V 1 base, and 2 bases lay outside the gene matches. The CDR3 region has the DNA TGCAGCGTTGAAGCCAGGGGGCACTACGAGCAGTACTTC. Translated, it gives CSVEARGHYEQYF.

This clone has a handful of counts. The chain's CDR3 is CASRTPNQPQHF. For the CDR3, the DNA is TGTGCCAGCAGAACCCCCAATCAGCCCCAGCATTTT. This rearrangement joins TRBV2 to TRBJ1-5; D is undetermined. Germline assignment: CDR1 SNHLY and CDR2 FYNNEI. This CDR3 is built from 12 residues. V was shortened by 6 bases and J by 3 bases, with 6 bases between the two germline ends.

This clone turned up a few times. The chain couples TRBV5-1 to TRBJ2-5; D possibly matches TRBD1 or TRBD2 (6 bases each). Trimming took off 5 bases at V and 5 bases at J, with 19 bases between the two ends. The CDR3 runs 15 residues. Per the germline V gene, CDR1 is SGHRS and CDR2 is YFSETQ. Written as DNA, the CDR3 is TGCGCCAGCAGGCGGGACGGTTCCCAGGGGGAGACCCAGTACTTC. It codes for CASRRDGSQGETQYF.

This clone was seen a few times. The genes are TRBV20-1 and TRBJ1-4, with unresolved D. The germline CDR1 and CDR2 sequences are DFQATT and SNEGSKA (reference sequence). V was cut by 3 bases and J by 7 bases, with 6 bases left in between. This CDR3 is 11 amino acids long. DNA for the CDR3: TGCAGTGCTAGGGTGGTTGAAAAACTGTTTTTT. This sequence encodes CSARVVEKLFF.

A single count supports this clone. This rearrangement joins TRBV7-2 to TRBJ1-2; D gene uncertain. The CDR3 spans 15 residues. From germline, CDR1 is SGHTA and CDR2 FQGNSA. Deletions cut 2 bases from V and 5 bases from J, with 15 bases between. The CDR3 sequence is CASSLNLRAEYGYTF. The CDR3, as DNA: TGTGCCAGCAGCTTAAATCTTCGGGCAGAATATGGCTACACCTTC.